The clone carrying this TCR beta chain was recorded only once. The sample originates from a study of blood T cell repertoires in COVID-19. Across the study: Specimens from acute and convalescent COVID-19 originated in the United States, Italy and Spain. The analysed material was cDNA or gDNA that came from T cells, B-cell-depleted T cells, or PBMCs.

V was clipped by 2 bases and J by 2 bases, with 3 bases between them. Germline V CDR1 and CDR2: LGHDT, YNNKEL (reference sequence). The CDR3 runs to 12 residues. As originally analysed: It was from reference gene primer amplification that nucleated cell counts were estimated. Libraries were prepared by immunoSEQ multiplex PCR; TCRdb keeps only in-frame clonotypes and omits some of them. Clonal size and the V and J genes are those of that table, whereas D and trimming came from the DNA. This sample has 250,000 to 350,000 clones, with 88% found just once. Sequencing was done on a sample of peripheral blood. The origin of this receptor is a man between 18 and 35 years old with active or convalescent COVID-19. V usage is TRBV3-1 (or the pseudogene TRBV3-2) and J usage is TRBJ1-2, with D uncertain. CDR3 loop: CASSQQNYGYTF. The DNA of the CDR3 is TGTGCCAGCAGCCAACAAAACTATGGCTACACCTTC.